This T cell receptor (beta chain) was captured in a study of a mutant IDH1 vaccine in newly diagnosed glioma. On the study more broadly: Before enrollment, patients got radiotherapy alone, temozolomide alone, or mostly the combination. Study conclusions and caveats: No link was apparently found between pseudoprogression and changes in top peripheral T cell clonotypes.

The data were produced by immunoSEQ multiplex PCR, yet TCRdb's version contains in-frame clones alone and is incomplete. The sample consists of some 42,000 clones, 65% to 80% of them appearing once. Time point denoted: week 23, last vaccination. Topical imiquimod accompanied each vaccine dose, which consisted of 300 ug of mutant IDH1 20-mer peptide. This clone turned up a few times. Its antigen is as yet unknown. The CDR3 is made up of 13 amino acids. V lost 0 bases to trimming and J lost 1 base, with 4 bases between them. The germline V gene has CDR1 MNHNY and CDR2 SVGAGI (reference sequence). This chain uses TRBV6-6 with TRBJ2-7; D gene uncertain. The sequencing here drew on PBMCs, taken from a glioma patient whose treatment included an IDH1 peptide vaccine. The TCR was taken from a man aged 50-60 years with glioma. As DNA, the CDR3 is TGTGCCAGCAGTTACTCGGCGTCCTACGAGCAGTACTTC. Amino acids: CASSYSASYEQYF.